This entry is about one TCR beta chain. The sample comes from a study of T cell repertoires in aging, cancer and after chemotherapy. Unmatched junction bases numbered 1, after V lost 2 bases and J lost 1 base. CDR1 is SGHVS and CDR2 is FNYEAQ in the germline V gene. This CDR3 comprises 16 residues. TRB rearrangements spanning V, D and J were amplified using mixed TRB-A/B primers. MiXCR was run by TCRdb on the multiplex PCR reads, yielding one entry per CDR3 protein. Of 13,000 or so distinct CDR3 sequences in the sample, about 26% were seen once. Amplification of TCR beta used genomic DNA extracted from peripheral blood.

This TCR was recovered from a human donor in good health. Sequencing was done on a sample of blood. The chain is built from TRBV7-6 and TRBJ2-3; TRBD2 matches at 12 bases. The DNA for the CDR3 is TGTGCCAGCAGCTTATCTAGCGGGGGGGGCACAGATACGCAGTATTTT. It specifies CASSLSSGGGTDTQYF.